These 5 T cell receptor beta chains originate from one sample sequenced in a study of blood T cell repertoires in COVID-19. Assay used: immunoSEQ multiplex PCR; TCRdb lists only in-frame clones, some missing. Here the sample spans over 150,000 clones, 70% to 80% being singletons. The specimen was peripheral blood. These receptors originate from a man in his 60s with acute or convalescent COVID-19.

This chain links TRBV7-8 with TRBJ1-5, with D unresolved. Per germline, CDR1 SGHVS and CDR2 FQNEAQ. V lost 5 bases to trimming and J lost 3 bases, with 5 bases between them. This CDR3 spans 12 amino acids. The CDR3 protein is CASSPYNQPQHF. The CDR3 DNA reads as TGTGCCAGCAGCCCCTACAATCAGCCCCAGCATTTT.

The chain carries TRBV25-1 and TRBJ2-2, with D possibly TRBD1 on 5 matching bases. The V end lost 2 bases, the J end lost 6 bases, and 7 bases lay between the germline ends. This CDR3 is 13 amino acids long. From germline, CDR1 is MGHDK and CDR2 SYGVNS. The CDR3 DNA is TGTGCCAGCAGTGAAGAGACAGCCGGGGAGCTGTTTTTT. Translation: CASSEETAGELFF. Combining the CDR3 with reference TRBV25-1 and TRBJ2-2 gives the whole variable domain EADIYQTPRYLVIGTGKKITLECSQTMGHDKMYWYQQDPGMELHLIHYSYGVNSTEKGDLSSESTVSRIRTEHFPLTLESARPSHTSQYLCASSEETAGELFFGEGSRLTVL.

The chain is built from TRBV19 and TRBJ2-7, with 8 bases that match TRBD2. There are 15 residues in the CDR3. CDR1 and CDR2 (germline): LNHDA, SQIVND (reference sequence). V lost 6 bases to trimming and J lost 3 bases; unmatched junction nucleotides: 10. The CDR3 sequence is CASSRAQGLDYEQYF. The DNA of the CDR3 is TGTGCCAGTAGCCGCGCCCAGGGACTAGACTACGAGCAGTACTTC.

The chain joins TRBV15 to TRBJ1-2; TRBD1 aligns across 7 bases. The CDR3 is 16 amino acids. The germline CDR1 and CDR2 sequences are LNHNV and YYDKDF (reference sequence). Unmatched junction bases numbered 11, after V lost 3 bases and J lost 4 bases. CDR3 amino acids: CATSSPRQGLFYGYTF. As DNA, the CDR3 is TGTGCCACCAGCAGTCCCAGACAGGGTCTTTTCTATGGCTACACCTTC.

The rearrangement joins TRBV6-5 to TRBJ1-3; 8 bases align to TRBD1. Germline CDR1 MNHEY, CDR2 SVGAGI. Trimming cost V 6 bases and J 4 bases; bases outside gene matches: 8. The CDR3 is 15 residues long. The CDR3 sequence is CASRPDRGRGNTIYF. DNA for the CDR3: TGTGCCAGCAGACCCGACAGGGGAAGAGGAAACACCATATATTTT.